Following are 32 T cell receptor beta chains from one sample sequenced in a study of T-cell memory formation after mild COVID-19. TCRdb fed the 5' RACE reads into MiXCR, producing one record per CDR3 protein. The sample consists of approximately 65,000 distinct CDR3 sequences, 9.3% of them appearing once. The sequenced sample consisted of PBMCs or a T cell subset sorted from them (not recorded which). Receptors originate from a man between 18 and 35 years old who had mild COVID-19 (a few samples of this study predate the infection). Cell type and time point are not known.

This clonotype was observed a few times. This chain links TRBV20-1 with TRBJ2-1, with 7 bases identical to TRBD1. Per germline, CDR1 DFQATT and CDR2 SNEGSKA (reference sequence). The junction had 3 bases not matched to a gene; V was cut back by 7 bases and J by 6 bases. This CDR3 comprises 11 residues. The CDR3 loop is CSGGGGNEQFF. The CDR3 nucleotides are TGCAGTGGAGGGGGCGGCAATGAGCAGTTCTTC.

This chain connects TRBV7-2 to TRBJ2-1; D possibly corresponds to TRBD1 (5 bases). The CDR3 is 15 amino acids. V lost 1 base to trimming and J lost 6 bases, with 13 bases between them. The germline V gene has CDR1 SGHTA and CDR2 FQGNSA. CDR3 sequence reads: CASSLVGASGNEQFF. Written as DNA, the CDR3 is TGTGCCAGCAGCTTAGTAGGGGCGTCCGGCAATGAGCAGTTCTTC.

This clonotype occurred a few times. V usage is TRBV15 and J usage is TRBJ1-5; 8 bases map to TRBD1. After removal of 5 bases from V and 6 bases from J, the junction contained 6 bases not matched to a gene. Germline V gene sequence: CDR1 LNHNV, CDR2 YYDKDF (reference sequence). This CDR3 is 14 amino acids long. The CDR3 DNA sequence: TGTGCCACCAGCGGCCGGACAGGGCTTCAGCCCCAGCATTTT. This sequence encodes CATSGRTGLQPQHF.

The V and J genes are TRBV5-1 and TRBJ1-5; 7 nucleotides align to TRBD1. The CDR3 is 15 amino acids. Per the germline V gene, CDR1 is SGHRS and CDR2 is YFSETQ. J was trimmed by 0 bases and V by 0 bases; bases with no gene match: 0. The CDR3 region is CASSLGTGSNQPQHF. Here the CDR3 DNA reads TGCGCCAGCAGCTTGGGGACAGGTAGCAATCAGCCCCAGCATTTT. Full variable domain (outside the CDR3, taken from reference TRBV5-1 and TRBJ1-5): KAGVTQTPRYLIKTRGQQVTLSCSPISGHRSVSWYQQTPGQGLQFLFEYFSETQRNKGNFPGRFSGRQFSNSRSEMNVSTLELGDSALYLCASSLGTGSNQPQHFGDGTRLSIL.

The CDR3 DNA follows: TGTGCCAGCAGCTTCGATAGGAGGGGGGAAGCTTTCTTT. The encoded protein is CASSFDRRGEAFF. The V gene is TRBV7-9, the J gene TRBJ1-1; D perhaps matches TRBD1 (6 bases). Germline V CDR1 and CDR2: SEHNR, FQNEAQ (reference sequence). V lost 3 bases and J lost 8, with 13 bases in between. This CDR3 is 13 amino acids long.

In the case of this clonotype: The CDR3 ends on some other residue instead of the conserved phenylalanine or tryptophan, so this is likely a read error. The chain joins TRBV20-1 to TRBJ2-1, with D possibly TRBD2 on 5 matching bases. The CDR3 loop spans 14 amino acids. CDR1 is DFQATT, CDR2 SNEGSKA, per germline (reference sequence). Between the trimmed V and J ends, which lost 6 bases and 5 bases, there was a span of 17 bases. CDR3: CSAPRAGRNNEQFL. The DNA for the CDR3 is TGCAGTGCCCCAAGGGCGGGCAGGAACAATGAGCAGTTCCTC.

This clonotype was observed a handful of times. The chain employs TRBV5-1 and TRBJ2-1; 11 bases align to TRBD2. The CDR3 loop spans 18 amino acids. From germline, CDR1 is SGHRS and CDR2 YFSETQ. V lost 0 bases to trimming and J lost 3 bases; unmatched junction nucleotides: 8. The CDR3 reads CASSLVVLAGGRYNEQFF. For the CDR3, the DNA is TGCGCCAGCAGCTTGGTTGTCCTAGCGGGGGGCCGCTACAATGAGCAGTTCTTC.

This clonotype was observed many times. V is TRBV4-2 and J is TRBJ2-2; D gene uncertain. The CDR3 has 13 residues. Germline values: CDR1 LGHNA, CDR2 YNFKEQ. Trimming stripped 3 bases from V and 6 bases from J, with 8 bases between. The CDR3 protein is CASSQVSAGELFF. Written as DNA, the CDR3 is TGTGCCAGCAGCCAGGTTTCGGCCGGGGAGCTGTTTTTT.

This chain links TRBV5-4 with TRBJ2-6; the D is unclear. V gave up 0 bases and J gave up 0 bases, with 13 bases separating them. The CDR3 consists of 18 residues. Germline V CDR1 and CDR2: SGHNT, YYREEE (reference sequence). The CDR3 sequence is CASSLDVAFPSGANVLTF. In DNA, the CDR3 is TGTGCCAGCAGCTTGGATGTAGCCTTTCCCTCTGGGGCCAACGTCCTGACTTTC.

The rearrangement links TRBV4-2 to TRBJ2-3; 8 bases align to TRBD2. The CDR3 has 17 residues. The V and J ends lost 0 bases and 1 base, in that order; junction bases with no gene match: 6. From germline, CDR1 is LGHNA and CDR2 YNFKEQ. CDR3 sequence (DNA): TGTGCCAGCAGCCAAGATCGGGAGGGCGCGGGCACAGATACGCAGTATTTT. Translating gives CASSQDREGAGTDTQYF.

The table lists this clonotype with many counts. The rearrangement links TRBV9 to TRBJ2-5; D gene unclear. Deletions cut 3 bases from V and 2 bases from J, with 5 bases between. Germline assignment: CDR1 SGDLS and CDR2 YYNGEE. The CDR3 is made up of 12 amino acids. The CDR3 DNA is TGTGCCAGCAGCGAGTCACAAGAGACCCAGTACTTC. It codes for CASSESQETQYF.

This clonotype was recorded a few times. The chain uses TRBV5-1 and TRBJ2-5, with a weak D call TRBD1 (7 bases). The CDR3 contains 17 residues. Germline CDR1 is SGHRS and CDR2 is YFSETQ. V was cut by 0 bases and J by 1 base, with 16 bases left in between. CDR3 sequence: CASSLGQGGNFQETQYF. The CDR3 DNA is TGCGCCAGCAGCTTGGGCCAGGGGGGCAACTTCCAAGAGACCCAGTACTTC.

This chain uses TRBV7-2 with TRBJ2-1; 7 bases are a match to TRBD2. This CDR3 has 16 residues. The V gene's germline CDR1 is SGHTA and CDR2 FQGNSA. V lost 6 bases, J lost 0 bases, and 8 bases stayed unmatched. This CDR3 is CASRLSGASSYNEQFF. CDR3 DNA sequence: TGTGCCAGCAGACTAAGCGGGGCGAGCTCCTACAATGAGCAGTTCTTC.

This clonotype was seen a handful of times. The CDR3, as DNA: TGTGCCAGCAGCTTTCAGACAGGGGCGCACTACAATGAGCAGTTCTTC. Protein product: CASSFQTGAHYNEQFF. J is TRBJ2-1 and V is TRBV7-2; 8 nucleotides line up with TRBD1. Germline V gene lookup returns CDR1 SGHTA and CDR2 FQGNSA. The V segment lost 3 bases and the J segment 3 bases; nucleotides outside the gene matches: 7. The CDR3 covers 16 residues.

This clonotype was seen at least ten times. V usage is TRBV10-3 and J usage is TRBJ2-1; perhaps TRBD2 as D (5 bases). This CDR3 region has 12 residues. Trimming took off 2 bases at V and 9 bases at J, with 8 bases between the two ends. Germline V gives CDR1 ENHRY, CDR2 SYGVKD. CDR3 coding DNA: TGTGCCATCAGTGAGACCGGGGTTGAGCAGTTCTTC. The encoded protein is CAISETGVEQFF.

This clonotype occurred many times. The chain links TRBV7-2 to TRBJ1-4, with TRBD1 identical over 7 bases. Germline V gene lookup returns CDR1 SGHTA and CDR2 FQGNSA. This CDR3 region has 14 residues. J lost 5 bases, V lost 7 bases, and 7 bases had no gene match. The CDR3 sequence is CASTRGQLNEKLFF. The DNA of the CDR3 is TGTGCCAGCACCAGGGGACAGTTAAATGAAAAACTGTTTTTT.

In this sample, this clonotype turned up many times. The rearrangement joins TRBV15 to TRBJ2-3, with D perhaps matching TRBD2 (5 bases). Per the germline V gene, CDR1 is LNHNV and CDR2 is YYDKDF (reference sequence). Trimming took 4 bases from V and 2 from J, leaving 16 bases between them. The CDR3 is made up of 16 amino acids. DNA of the CDR3: TGTGCCACCAGCACTGGGAGCGGAGGCCTCACAGATACGCAGTATTTT. It is translated as CATSTGSGGLTDTQYF.

This clonotype was counted between two and nine times. J is TRBJ2-6 and V is TRBV6-1, with unresolved D. The CDR3 consists of 15 residues. CDR1 and CDR2 (germline): MNHNS, SASEGT. The V end was cut by 3 bases, the J end by 0 bases, with 6 bases between. Here the CDR3 reads CASSEKYSGANVLTF. Here the CDR3 DNA reads TGTGCCAGCAGTGAGAAATACTCTGGGGCCAACGTCCTGACTTTC.

This clonotype came up a few times. The chain links TRBV12-3 or TRBV12-4 to TRBJ2-1; 14 bases fit TRBD2. The V and J ends lost 4 bases and 6 bases, in that order; junction bases with no gene match: 2. The CDR3 is 15 amino acids. The DNA for the CDR3 is TGTGCCAGCAGTTCGACTAGCGGGGGGGCCAATGAGCAGTTCTTC. It codes for CASSSTSGGANEQFF.

This clonotype was detected ten times or more. The chain combines TRBV5-1 with TRBJ2-7, with 7 bases aligning to TRBD1. CDR1 and CDR2 (germline): SGHRS, YFSETQ. The CDR3 is made up of 13 amino acids. J gave up 7 bases and V 2 bases, and 6 bases lay outside the gene matches. The CDR3 nucleotides read TGCGCCAGCAGCTTCGCACAGGGGCGAGAGCAGTACTTC. Translated, it gives CASSFAQGREQYF.

CDR3 residues: CASSQDVGYNEQFF. CDR3 in DNA: TGTGCCAGCAGCCAAGACGTTGGTTACAATGAGCAGTTCTTC. This chain connects TRBV14 to TRBJ2-1; D uncertain. The CDR3 has 14 amino acids. Germline V gene data show CDR1 as SGHDN and CDR2 as FVKESK. The ends were cut back, 0 bases at V and 4 bases at J, with 7 bases in the middle.

V usage is TRBV27 and J usage is TRBJ2-3, with 7 positions matching TRBD2. With V trimmed by 5 bases and J by 6 bases, 14 bases remained unmatched. Germline V gene lookup returns CDR1 MNHEY and CDR2 SMNVEV (reference sequence). The CDR3 contains 16 residues. This CDR3 reads CASSIPTLAVNDTQYF. The CDR3 DNA reads TGTGCCAGCAGTATCCCCACGCTAGCGGTAAACGATACGCAGTATTTT.

In its sample, this clonotype is medium-sized. The genes are TRBV10-3 and TRBJ2-6, with a weak D call TRBD2 (5 bases). CDR1 is ENHRY, CDR2 SYGVKD, per germline. CDR3 length: 19 amino acids. V lost 2 bases to trimming and J lost 2 bases, with 19 bases between them. CDR3 sequence reads: CAISEQPGTHLPGANVLTF. CDR3 bases: TGTGCCATCAGTGAGCAGCCGGGAACGCACCTCCCTGGGGCCAACGTCCTGACTTTC.

Only a few counts were recorded for this clonotype. The V call is TRBV19, the J call TRBJ2-4; 7 positions match TRBD1. After removal of 5 bases from V and 9 bases from J, the junction contained 10 bases not matched to a gene. Germline assignment: CDR1 LNHDA and CDR2 SQIVND (reference sequence). CDR3 size: 14 residues. Here the CDR3 reads CASSPDRAAVIQYF. CDR3 sequence (DNA): TGTGCCAGTAGTCCCGACAGGGCGGCGGTCATTCAGTACTTC.

V and J are TRBV18 and TRBJ2-7; weak D call: TRBD1 (6 bases). V shed 5 bases and J shed 6 bases, with 14 bases lying between them. The CDR3 totals 13 residues. Germline assignment: CDR1 KGHSH and CDR2 LQKENI. CDR3: CASSRSDSSEQYV. CDR3 sequence (DNA): TGTGCCAGCTCAAGATCGGACAGCTCCGAGCAGTACGTC.

The gene calls are TRBV12-3 or TRBV12-4 and TRBJ1-2; 11 nucleotides match TRBD1. Losses at the gene ends were 6 bases for V and 6 bases for J; bases not matched to a gene: 9. The CDR3 totals 15 residues. The CDR3 nucleotides read TGTGCCAGCAGCTCGCGGACAGGGGGCATCGATGGCTACACCTTC. This sequence encodes CASSSRTGGIDGYTF.

This chain links TRBV5-1 with TRBJ1-2; tentatively, D is TRBD1 (5 bases). Germline V lookup: CDR1 SGHRS, CDR2 YFSETQ. The CDR3 totals 14 residues. Trimming took 9 bases from V and 0 from J, leaving 15 bases between them. The CDR3 reads CATGLDSPNYGYTF. CDR3 nucleotide sequence: TGCGCCACCGGCCTCGACAGTCCTAACTATGGCTACACCTTC.

This clonotype was observed many times. The chain links TRBV15 to TRBJ2-2; perhaps TRBD2 as D (6 bases). Germline CDR1 LNHNV, CDR2 YYDKDF (reference sequence). Trimming removed 6 bases from V and 3 bases from J, with 11 bases in between. This CDR3 region has 14 residues. As DNA, the CDR3 is TGTGCCACCAGGCGGGGTTTGGACACCGGGGAGCTGTTTTTT. It is translated as CATRRGLDTGELFF.

This clonotype was recorded many times. The chain combines TRBV20-1 with TRBJ2-6, with D possibly matching TRBD2 (5 bases). Germline V lookup: CDR1 DFQATT, CDR2 SNEGSKA (reference sequence). V was trimmed by 5 bases and J by 0 bases, leaving 11 bases between them. There are 15 residues in the CDR3. CDR3 amino acids: CSADGGFSGANVLTF. As DNA, the CDR3 is TGCAGTGCTGATGGAGGCTTCTCTGGGGCCAACGTCCTGACTTTC.

This clonotype was observed a few times. This chain links TRBV24-1 with TRBJ2-3; D may be TRBD2 (5 bases). The ends were cut back, 5 bases at V and 2 bases at J, with 10 bases in the middle. The CDR3 is made up of 14 amino acids. Germline CDR1 KGHDR, CDR2 SFDVKD. The CDR3 region has the DNA TGTGCCACCAGTGCCCGCGGGCACACAGATACGCAGTATTTT. Translating gives CATSARGHTDTQYF.

This clonotype was counted only a few times. The chain is built from TRBV6-5 and TRBJ2-1; D may be TRBD2 (6 bases). V lost 5 bases and J lost 6, with 14 bases in between. Germline V gene sequence: CDR1 MNHEY, CDR2 SVGAGI. The CDR3 is made up of 14 amino acids. The CDR3 here is CASSPRRGANEQFF. Written as DNA, the CDR3 is TGTGCCAGCAGTCCTCGGCGGGGAGCCAATGAGCAGTTCTTC.

This clonotype was seen a handful of times. The V call is TRBV10-3, the J call TRBJ2-3, with D possibly being TRBD1 (8 bases). V was trimmed by 11 bases and J by 3 bases, leaving 21 bases between them. This CDR3 region has 15 residues. Germline V lookup: CDR1 ENHRY, CDR2 SYGVKD. For the CDR3, the DNA is TGTGCCTCGACAGGGGTGGGAGGGTCGACAGATACGCAGTATTTT. Translating gives CASTGVGGSTDTQYF.